The text below deals with one T cell receptor (beta chain). What it recognizes is unknown. One end of the junction varies from germline; a read error may be responsible. The sample belongs to a study of human thymus T cells. Germline V gene sequence: CDR1 MDHEN, CDR2 SYDVKM. The CDR3 is made up of 13 amino acids. Resections were taken during corrective heart surgery, and the thymus tissue came from these. Infants served as donors; they were healthy and Finnish and were having corrective surgery for congenital heart defects. Study results and limitations: There appeared to be biased usage of V and J genes in thymic and blood repertoires. Unrelated individuals had highly overlapping thymic repertoires, as reported in related research.

The assay was immunoSEQ multiplex PCR, and TCRdb's table has in-frame clones only and misses some. The sample lists fewer than 90,000 clones, 95% to 98% seen once, with just over 0.03% in the top ten. This TCR came from a boy under two years old with a congenital heart defect but otherwise immunologically healthy. The sequencing sample was made of thymus tissue. The chain links TRBV28 to TRBJ2-3; 8 bases map to TRBD1. In nucleotides, the CDR3 is TGTGCCAGCAGTTTGACCGGGACAGGTACGCAGTATTTT. This gives the protein CASSLTGTGTQYF.